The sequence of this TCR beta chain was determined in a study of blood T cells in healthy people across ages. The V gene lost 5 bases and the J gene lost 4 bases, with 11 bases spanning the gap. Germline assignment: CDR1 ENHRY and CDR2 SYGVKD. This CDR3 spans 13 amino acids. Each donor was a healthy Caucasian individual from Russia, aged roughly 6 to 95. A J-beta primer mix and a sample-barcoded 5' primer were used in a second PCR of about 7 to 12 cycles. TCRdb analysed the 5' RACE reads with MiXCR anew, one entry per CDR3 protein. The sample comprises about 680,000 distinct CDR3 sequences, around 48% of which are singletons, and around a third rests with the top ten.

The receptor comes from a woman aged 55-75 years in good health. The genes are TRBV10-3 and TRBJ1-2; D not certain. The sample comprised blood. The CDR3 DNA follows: TGTGCCATCAGTTCCGGGATTTCCTATGGCTACACCTTC. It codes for CAISSGISYGYTF.